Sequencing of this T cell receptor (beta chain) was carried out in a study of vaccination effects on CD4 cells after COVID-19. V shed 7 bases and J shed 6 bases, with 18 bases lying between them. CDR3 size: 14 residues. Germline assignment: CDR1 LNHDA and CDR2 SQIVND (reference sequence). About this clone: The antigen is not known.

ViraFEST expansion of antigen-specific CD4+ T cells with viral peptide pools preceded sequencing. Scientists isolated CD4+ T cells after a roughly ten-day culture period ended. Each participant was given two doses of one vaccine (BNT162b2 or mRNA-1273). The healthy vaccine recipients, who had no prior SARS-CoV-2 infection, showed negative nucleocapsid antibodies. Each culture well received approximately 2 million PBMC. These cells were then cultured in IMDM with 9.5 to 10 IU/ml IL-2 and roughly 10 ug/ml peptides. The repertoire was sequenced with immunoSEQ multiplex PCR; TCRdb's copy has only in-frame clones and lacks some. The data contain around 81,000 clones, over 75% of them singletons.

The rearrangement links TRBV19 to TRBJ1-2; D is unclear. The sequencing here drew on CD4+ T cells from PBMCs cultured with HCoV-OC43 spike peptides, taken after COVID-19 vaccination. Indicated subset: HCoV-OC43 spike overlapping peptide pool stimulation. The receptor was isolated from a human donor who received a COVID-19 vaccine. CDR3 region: CASKNGLLKDGYTF. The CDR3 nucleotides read TGTGCCAGTAAGAACGGACTGCTTAAGGATGGCTACACCTTC.